This entry lists 6 T cell receptor beta chains sequenced from one sample in a study of cytotoxic CD8 clonotypes in ibrutinib-treated CLL. The assay was immunoSEQ multiplex PCR, and TCRdb's table has in-frame clones only and misses some. Counted here are around 160,000 clones, 81% occurring once; the ten biggest clones make up about 2.1%. This specimen consisted of PBMCs, obtained after 12 months of ibrutinib treatment. Every receptor here comes from a human donor with chronic lymphocytic leukemia.

This chain connects TRBV19 to TRBJ1-1, with no clear D. CDR1 LNHDA and CDR2 SQIVND come from the germline V gene (reference sequence). The CDR3 extends over 13 amino acids. The V gene lost 3 bases and the J gene lost 1 base, with 6 bases spanning the gap. DNA for the CDR3: TGTGCCAGTAGTATGGCCCCGAACACTGAAGCTTTCTTT. Translating gives CASSMAPNTEAFF.

The V call is TRBV28, the J call TRBJ2-4; D is undetermined. V was pared by 2 bases and J by 0 bases, with 11 bases between. Germline-derived CDR1 and CDR2 are MDHEN and SYDVKM. CDR3 size: 16 residues. This CDR3 reads CASSLKESVAKNIQYF. As DNA, the CDR3 is TGTGCCAGCAGTTTAAAGGAGTCAGTAGCCAAAAACATTCAGTACTTC.

In its sample, this clone was seen once. The chain links TRBV2 to TRBJ2-7, with unresolved D. Trimming left V 4 bases short and J 0 bases short, with 4 bases between. Germline-derived CDR1 and CDR2 are SNHLY and FYNNEI. This CDR3 is built from 12 residues. CDR3 residues: CASSVTSYEQYF. CDR3 nucleotide sequence: TGTGCCAGCAGTGTCACCTCCTACGAGCAGTACTTC.

The chain carries TRBV6-5 and TRBJ2-1; the D gene is possibly TRBD2 (5 bases). The V gene's germline CDR1 is MNHEY and CDR2 SVGAGI. The CDR3 runs to 14 residues. Between the trimmed V and J ends, which lost 2 bases and 3 bases, there was a span of 8 bases. DNA for the CDR3: TGTGCCAGCAGTTACGCAGGAGGCTACAATGAGCAGTTCTTC. It translates to CASSYAGGYNEQFF.

The J gene is TRBJ2-7, the V gene TRBV5-6, with 9 bases aligning to TRBD1. The CDR3 totals 17 residues. Germline V gene sequence: CDR1 SGHDT, CDR2 YYEEEE. With 4 bases clipped from V and 0 bases from J, the junction kept 11 bases outside the gene matches. CDR3 sequence reads: CASSTTLLDRGSYEQYF. DNA for the CDR3: TGTGCCAGCAGCACTACCTTGTTGGACAGGGGCTCCTACGAGCAGTACTTC.

The genes are TRBV28 and TRBJ2-3; 9 bases fit TRBD2. With 5 bases clipped from V and 3 bases from J, the junction kept 12 bases outside the gene matches. Germline CDR1 reads MDHEN; CDR2 reads SYDVKM. The CDR3 spans 17 residues. CDR3 bases: TGTGCCAGCAGTCAGCGACTCCTAGCGGGACTAACAGATACGCAGTATTTT. This codes for CASSQRLLAGLTDTQYF.